What follows describes a single TCR beta chain. Antigen: not known. The data were obtained in a study of identical twins. Whole-study results and caveats: Where out-of-frame alpha sequences were twin-shared, they showed excess low generation probability.

One entry per CDR3 protein results from TCRdb running MiXCR on the 5' RACE reads. The table includes roughly 260,000 distinct CDR3 sequences, over 13% detected once. CDR1 is SEHNR, CDR2 FQNEAQ, per germline (reference sequence). The CDR3 contains 16 residues. J gave up 3 bases and V 7 bases, and 6 bases lay outside the gene matches. The sequencing input was memory (CD45RO+) T cells sorted from blood. The chain recombines TRBV7-9 with TRBJ2-1, with TRBD2 matching 13 bases. This clonotype originated in a woman aged 18-30 years in good health. The CDR3 loop reads CASTLTSGRFYNEQFF. The CDR3 DNA sequence: TGTGCCAGCACCCTGACTAGCGGGAGGTTCTACAATGAGCAGTTCTTC.